Listed below are T cell receptor beta chains from one sample, sequenced in a study of lymphopenia after photon versus proton radiotherapy. Libraries were prepared by immunoSEQ multiplex PCR; TCRdb keeps only in-frame clonotypes and omits some of them. The sample carries roughly 41,000 clones, 85% to 90% recorded once. The sequencing here drew on peripheral blood, taken from a patient treated with photon-based radiotherapy. Receptors originate from a man aged 50-60 years with gastric cancer. Both conserved end residues are part of each CDR3. D genes are given only for firm matches. Size tells how often a clone was seen (once, few, many) or the class of an expanded clone, and some rows leave it out.

TRBJ2-2	13	few	-	TRBV6-5	CASRGDLSGELFF	TGTGCCAGCAGGGGGGACTTGTCGGGGGAGCTGTTTTTT
TRBJ1-2	13	-	-	TRBV2	CASSGQVNYGYTF	TGTGCCAGCAGTGGACAGGTTAACTATGGCTACACCTTC
TRBJ1-2	15	-	-	TRBV6-1	CASSPSRGGDNGYTF	TGTGCCAGCAGCCCGAGTCGTGGAGGGGATAATGGCTACACCTTC
TRBJ2-7	15	-	-	TRBV28	CASSLDDRSAYEQYF	TGTGCCAGCAGTTTAGACGACCGTTCGGCCTACGAGCAGTACTTC
TRBJ2-3	15	-	-	TRBV19	CASSIQRSSTDTQYF	TGTGCCAGTAGTATCCAGCGGTCTAGCACAGATACGCAGTATTTT
TRBJ2-7	12	-	TRBD1	TRBV19	CASRDRSYEQYF	TGTGCCAGCCGGGACAGGTCTTACGAGCAGTACTTC
TRBJ1-1	13	-	-	TRBV19	CASSIAQNTEAFF	TGTGCCAGTAGTATAGCACAGAACACTGAAGCTTTCTTT
TRBJ2-2	16	-	-	TRBV18	CASSPPTGRNTGELFF	TGTGCCAGCTCACCCCCTACAGGGCGGAACACCGGGGAGCTGTTTTTT
TRBJ1-1	15	-	-	TRBV18	CASSPLDNMNTEAFF	TGTGCCAGCTCACCACTGGACAATATGAACACTGAAGCTTTCTTT
TRBJ2-7	13	-	-	TRBV27	CASSLSFTYEQYF	TGTGCCAGCAGTTTATCGTTCACCTACGAGCAGTACTTC
TRBJ2-6	16	once	-	TRBV5-4	CASSLRGNSGANVLTF	TGTGCCAGCAGCTTGCGCGGGAACTCTGGGGCCAACGTCCTGACTTTC
TRBJ1-1	14	-	TRBD1	TRBV9	CASSEGAVDTEAFF	TGTGCCAGCAGTGAGGGGGCGGTTGACACTGAAGCTTTCTTT
TRBJ2-2	14	-	-	TRBV6-5	CASSPPHRTGELFF	TGTGCCAGCAGTCCCCCCCATAGAACCGGGGAGCTGTTTTTT
TRBJ2-5	12	few	-	TRBV4-1	CASRGTKETQYF	TGCGCCAGCAGGGGGACAAAAGAGACCCAGTACTTC
TRBJ2-1	13	-	TRBD2	TRBV6-6	CASSLAGYNEQFF	TGTGCCAGCAGCCTAGCGGGCTACAATGAGCAGTTCTTC
TRBJ1-2	15	once	-	TRBV6-1	CASSEALQVNYGYTF	TGTGCCAGCAGTGAAGCGTTACAAGTGAACTATGGCTACACCTTC
TRBJ2-1	12	-	-	TRBV6-6	CASSYGINEQFF	TGTGCCAGCAGTTACGGGATCAATGAGCAGTTCTTC
TRBJ2-2	20	once	-	TRBV19	CASSIGPLDWRDPGTGELFF	TGTGCCAGTAGTATAGGGCCTCTAGACTGGCGGGACCCGGGGACCGGGGAGCTGTTTTTT
TRBJ2-5	13	-	-	TRBV5-5	CASSPGGPETQYF	TGTGCCAGCAGCCCCGGAGGGCCCGAGACCCAGTACTTC
TRBJ2-7	14	-	-	TRBV14	CASSRRDLPYEQYF	TGTGCCAGCAGCCGCCGGGACCTTCCATACGAGCAGTACTTC
TRBJ2-2	12	-	-	TRBV10-1	CASSFPTGELFF	TGCGCCAGCAGCTTCCCGACCGGGGAGCTGTTTTTT
TRBJ2-1	15	-	-	TRBV7-3	CASSPTGADYNEQFF	TGTGCCAGCAGCCCCACTGGGGCTGACTACAATGAGCAGTTCTTC
TRBJ2-2	12	few	-	TRBV6-5	CASSYSTGELFF	TGTGCCAGCAGTTACTCGACCGGGGAGCTGTTTTTT
TRBJ1-2	15	-	TRBD1	TRBV6-1	CASSIGTGTNYGYTF	TGTGCCAGCAGTATAGGGACAGGGACTAACTATGGCTACACCTTC
TRBJ2-7	12	-	-	TRBV29-1	CSVGGDSYEQYF	TGCAGCGTTGGCGGGGACTCCTACGAGCAGTACTTC
TRBJ1-1	12	-	-	TRBV7-3	CASSRRGEEAFF	TGTGCCAGCAGCCGGAGGGGGGAAGAAGCTTTCTTT
TRBJ2-5	17	once	-	TRBV11-2	CASSRQGVAAYQETQYF	TGTGCCAGCAGCAGGCAGGGGGTAGCGGCGTACCAAGAGACCCAGTACTTC
TRBJ2-1	16	-	TRBD2	TRBV30	CAWSNGLALPYNEQFF	TGTGCCTGGAGTAACGGACTAGCGTTACCCTACAATGAGCAGTTCTTC
TRBJ1-4	14	once	-	TRBV5-4	CASSQGGDKEKLFF	TGTGCCAGCAGTCAGGGTGGGGATAAGGAAAAACTGTTTTTT
TRBJ2-5	14	-	TRBD2	TRBV5-1	CASSLELAGAAQYF	TGCGCCAGCAGCTTGGAACTAGCGGGAGCAGCCCAGTACTTC
TRBJ1-2	15	-	-	TRBV6-5	CASSYSGEGNYGYTF	TGTGCCAGCAGTTACTCAGGGGAGGGGAACTATGGCTACACCTTC
TRBJ2-6	15	once	-	TRBV6-5	CASSRNWAGANVLTF	TGTGCCAGCAGTCGGAATTGGGCTGGGGCCAACGTCCTGACTTTC
TRBJ1-2	14	-	TRBD1	TRBV28	CASSLRQGARGYTF	TGTGCCAGCAGTTTAAGACAGGGGGCACGAGGCTACACCTTC
TRBJ1-5	16	-	TRBD1	TRBV19	CASSMEGAGGNQPQHF	TGTGCCAGTAGTATGGAGGGGGCCGGAGGTAATCAGCCCCAGCATTTT
TRBJ2-7	15	-	TRBD1	TRBV6-5	CASSYGTGSSYEQYF	TGTGCCAGCAGTTACGGGACAGGGAGCAGCTACGAGCAGTACTTC
TRBJ2-5	11	-	-	TRBV2	CASSVQETQYF	TGTGCCAGCAGCGTCCAAGAGACCCAGTACTTC
TRBJ2-7	14	once	TRBD1	TRBV5-1	CASSLATGRNEQYF	TGCGCCAGCAGCTTAGCGACAGGGCGCAACGAGCAGTACTTC
TRBJ2-7	15	-	TRBD1	TRBV28	CASSGDRGFIYEQYF	TGTGCCAGCAGTGGGGACAGGGGGTTTATATACGAGCAGTACTTC
TRBJ2-3	19	-	-	TRBV5-8	CASSSGPILKRVGENTQYF	TGTGCCAGCAGTTCCGGTCCGATCCTTAAGCGGGTGGGGGAAAATACGCAGTATTTT
TRBJ2-2	15	-	-	TRBV6-5	CASSQLAENTGELFF	TGTGCCAGCAGCCAACTAGCTGAGAACACCGGGGAGCTGTTTTTT
TRBJ1-1	16	-	-	TRBV5-1	CASSPAGAAPNTEAFF	TGCGCCAGCAGCCCAGCCGGGGCCGCCCCGAACACTGAAGCTTTCTTT
TRBJ1-2	14	-	-	TRBV4-3	CASSQEGEDYGYTF	TGCGCCAGCAGCCAAGAGGGCGAGGACTATGGCTACACCTTC
TRBJ2-3	10	-	-	TRBV20-1	CSARLEVQYF	TGCAGTGCTAGGTTAGAGGTGCAGTATTTT
TRBJ2-2	16	-	-	TRBV21-1	CASSKMLIECHRGAVF	TGTGCCAGCAGCAAAATGCTCATCGAGTGTCACCGGGGAGCTGTTTTT
TRBJ1-5	14	-	-	TRBV6-5	CASRPDSGYQPQHF	TGTGCCAGCAGACCGGACAGCGGGTATCAGCCCCAGCATTTT